Listed below are T cell receptor beta chains from one sample, sequenced in a study of human T cells and chemical hapten exposure. TCRdb re-analysed the RACE reads in MiXCR, keeping a single row per CDR3 protein. The sample gives about 300,000 distinct CDR3 sequences, around 5.5% of which show up once; more than 8% is in the top ten. The sample was whole blood, taken in connection with sensitization to the hapten diphenylcyclopropenone (DPC). Receptors originate from a woman in her late teens or twenties with alopecia areata. Some clones in this sample may be carry-over from other donors' samples. Both conserved end residues are part of each CDR3. The order of the fields is J gene, D gene, V gene, clone size, CDR3 length, CDR3 protein, CDR3 DNA. D genes are given only for firm matches. Clone size is not always given. Where it is, it says once, few, many or a class for expanded clones.

TRBJ1-4 - TRBV28 few 15 CASSAQQGFGEKLFF TGTGCCAGCAGTGCCCAACAGGGCTTCGGCGAAAAACTGTTTTTT
TRBJ1-6 - TRBV14 many 15 CASSSGGDGNSPLHF TGTGCCAGCAGCTCCGGGGGGGACGGTAATTCACCCCTCCACTTT
TRBJ2-7 TRBD2 TRBV18 - 14 CASSAGAGAYEQYF TGTGCCAGCTCCGCCGGGGCGGGGGCCTACGAGCAGTACTTC
TRBJ2-7 TRBD1 TRBV6-1 few 15 CASSGRGTGSYEQYF TGTGCCAGCAGTGGGCGGGGGACAGGGTCCTACGAGCAGTACTTC
TRBJ1-5 TRBD1 TRBV28 many 13 CASSDRVTQPQHF TGTGCCAGCAGTGACAGGGTTACTCAGCCCCAGCATTTT
TRBJ2-7 - TRBV7-8 - 14 CASSFIGFTYEQYF TGTGCCAGCAGCTTTATAGGATTTACCTACGAGCAGTACTTC
TRBJ1-2 - TRBV29-1 many 13 CSVATGGPYGYTF TGCAGCGTTGCCACAGGAGGCCCATATGGCTACACCTTC
TRBJ1-3 - TRBV11-2 few 16 CASSLEGAHSGNTIYF TGTGCCAGCAGCTTAGAAGGGGCCCACTCTGGAAACACCATATATTTT
TRBJ1-6 TRBD1 TRBV28 few 15 CASRGAGTGDSPLHF TGTGCCAGCAGGGGTGCCGGGACAGGAGATTCACCCCTCCACTTT
TRBJ1-1 - TRBV7-2 many 14 CASSPTTQNTEAFF TGTGCCAGCAGCCCTACGACACAAAACACTGAAGCTTTCTTT
TRBJ2-7 TRBD2 TRBV3-1 many 15 CASSRSSGGFYEQYF TGTGCCAGCAGCCGCTCTAGCGGGGGGTTCTACGAGCAGTACTTC
TRBJ1-3 - TRBV20-1 many 15 CSARDFTGSGNTIYF TGCAGTGCTAGAGATTTTACCGGCTCTGGAAACACCATATATTTT
TRBJ1-1 TRBD1 TRBV29-1 - 12 CSYRGEGLEAFF TGCAGCTACAGGGGAGAGGGGCTTGAAGCTTTCTTT
TRBJ2-2 TRBD1 TRBV6-2/TRBV6-3 - 17 CASRTGGSSANTGELFF TGTGCCAGCAGGACAGGGGGATCATCAGCGAACACCGGGGAGCTGTTTTTT
TRBJ2-7 - TRBV6-1 many 13 CASSESGRNEQYF TGTGCCAGCAGTGAGTCTGGACGGAACGAGCAGTACTTC
TRBJ2-7 - TRBV28 many 13 CASSFPAQYEQYF TGTGCCAGCAGCTTCCCGGCCCAATACGAGCAGTACTTC
TRBJ1-5 TRBD1 TRBV16 few 15 CASSQGTGYNQPQHF TGTGCCAGCAGCCAAGGGACAGGGTACAATCAGCCCCAGCATTTT
TRBJ1-3 - TRBV7-9 - 18 CASSLSGPILLSGNTIYF TGTGCCAGCAGCTTAAGTGGACCGATACTGCTCTCTGGAAACACCATATATTTT
TRBJ1-1 - TRBV19 - 15 CASRVADGPNTEAFF TGTGCCAGTAGAGTCGCAGACGGACCGAACACTGAAGCTTTCTTT
TRBJ2-1 - TRBV9 - 14 CASSAPGGRVEQFF TGTGCCAGCAGCGCGCCCGGGGGCAGGGTTGAGCAGTTCTTC
TRBJ1-1 - TRBV4-1 many 13 CASSRGASTEAFF TGCGCCAGCAGCCGGGGGGCAAGCACTGAAGCTTTCTTT
TRBJ2-7 - TRBV7-2 few 14 CASSLTGVNYEQYF TGTGCCAGCAGCTTAACGGGGGTTAACTACGAGCAGTACTTC
TRBJ1-4 - TRBV4-3 - 15 CASSQEVATNEKLFF TGCGCCAGCAGCCAAGAGGTGGCAACTAATGAAAAACTGTTTTTT
TRBJ2-1 TRBD2 TRBV12-3/TRBV12-4 few 15 CASSRGGDSYNEQFF TGTGCCAGCTCCCGCGGGGGGGACTCCTACAATGAGCAGTTCTTC
TRBJ1-5 - TRBV20-1 many 12 CSASSADQPQHF TGCAGTGCGAGCTCAGCGGATCAGCCCCAGCATTTT
TRBJ2-3 - TRBV28 many 13 CASSPPLAPRAYF TGTGCCAGCAGCCCGCCACTGGCCCCTAGAGCGTATTTT